This TCR beta chain derives from a study of technical replicates of blood from four donors. This clone has more than one count but fewer than ten. Germline CDR1 and CDR2: SGHKS and YYEKEE (reference sequence). This CDR3 is 16 amino acids long. With 4 bases clipped from V and 12 bases from J, the junction kept 18 bases outside the gene matches. Clones were read by immunoSEQ multiplex PCR, and TCRdb kept only the in-frame ones, dropping some. The sample lists almost 55,000 clones; 94% were seen once. Sequenced material: T cells isolated from PBMCs. The V gene is TRBV5-5, the J gene TRBJ1-4, with TRBD1 identical over 7 bases. The TCR originated in a human donor in good health. The CDR3 sequence: CASSQGTALALSELFF. The CDR3 DNA reads as TGTGCCAGCAGCCAAGGGACAGCGTTGGCCCTAAGCGAACTGTTTTTT. The whole variable domain, filled in from reference TRBV5-5 and TRBJ1-4, reads DAGVTQSPTHLIKTRGQQVTLRCSPISGHKSVSWYQQVLGQGPQFIFQYYEKEERGRGNFPDRFSARQFPNYSSELNVNALLLGDSALYLCASSQGTALALSELFFGSGTQLSVL.